These 20 T cell receptor beta chains were sequenced from one sample in a study of OX40 agonist ivuxolimab in advanced cancers. Profiled with immunoSEQ multiplex PCR; TCRdb holds only in-frame clones, not every one. The sample has around 72,000 clones, more than 75% seen once. The sample in question was CD4+ or CD8+ T cells sorted from blood, obtained in a trial of the OX40 agonist ivuxolimab. The receptors derive from an adult with an advanced solid tumor such as melanoma, head and neck, liver or kidney cancer.

This chain's CDR3 is CASSLRTSSSYEQYV. The CDR3 nucleotides read TGCGCCAGCAGCTTGAGGACATCCAGCTCCTACGAGCAGTACGTC. The chain uses TRBV5-1 and TRBJ2-7; the D gene is possibly TRBD1 (5 bases). CDR3 length equals 15 residues. V was clipped by 1 base and J by 0 bases, with 11 bases between them. The germline V gene encodes CDR1 SGHRS and CDR2 YFSETQ.

The chain carries TRBV25-1 and TRBJ2-7; 10 positions match TRBD2. With 6 bases clipped from V and 6 bases from J, the junction kept 11 bases outside the gene matches. Germline CDR1 MGHDK, CDR2 SYGVNS. There are 15 residues in the CDR3. In DNA form, the CDR3 reads TGTGCCAGCAGCGGGTTGGGACTAGCGCATCCCGAGCAGTACTTC. This encodes CASSGLGLAHPEQYF.

The chain has TRBV5-4 and TRBJ2-7, with 13 bases fitting TRBD2. This CDR3 is 14 amino acids long. CDR1 is SGHNT, CDR2 YYREEE, per germline (reference sequence). V trimming: 4 bases; J trimming: 7 bases; junction bases outside the gene matches: 5. CDR3: CASSGTSGTSEQYF. CDR3 DNA sequence: TGTGCCAGCAGCGGGACTAGCGGGACCTCGGAGCAGTACTTC.

The chain uses TRBV29-1 and TRBJ2-1, with TRBD1 matching over 7 bases. Germline assignment: CDR1 SQVTM and CDR2 ANQGSEA. Trimming cost V 5 bases and J 4 bases; bases outside gene matches: 8. The CDR3 runs to 14 residues. The CDR3 is CSVQGGWGYNEQFF. The CDR3 DNA reads TGCAGCGTTCAAGGGGGCTGGGGGTACAATGAGCAGTTCTTC.

This chain connects TRBV28 to TRBJ2-1; D not certain. Germline CDR1 and CDR2: MDHEN and SYDVKM. The CDR3 is made up of 18 amino acids. Trimming left V 6 bases short and J 1 base short, with 22 bases between. The DNA for the CDR3 is TGTGCCAGCAGCTACTCCATCTTACGGGTGGGGTCCTACAATGAGCAGTTCTTC. Amino acid sequence: CASSYSILRVGSYNEQFF.

The chain links TRBV27 to TRBJ2-1; TRBD1 agrees at 9 bases. The CDR3 extends over 15 amino acids. Germline-derived CDR1 and CDR2 are MNHEY and SMNVEV (reference sequence). V gave up 4 bases and J gave up 9 bases; unmatched junction bases: 10. CDR3 sequence: CASSSDRGSVGEQFF. The CDR3 DNA is TGTGCCAGCAGTTCGGACAGGGGTTCGGTTGGTGAGCAGTTCTTC.

This clone was seen just once. The genes are TRBV29-1 and TRBJ2-7, with D perhaps TRBD1 or TRBD2 (5 bases each). There are 11 residues in the CDR3. V gave up 7 bases and J gave up 3 bases, with 10 bases separating them. Germline assignment: CDR1 SQVTM and CDR2 ANQGSEA. CDR3: CSARGYYEQYF. The CDR3 DNA reads as TGCAGCGCTCGGGGCTACTACGAGCAGTACTTC.

This sequence joins TRBV6-6 and TRBJ1-2; 10 nucleotides align to TRBD1. This CDR3 comprises 14 residues. Germline CDR1 and CDR2: MNHNY and SVGAGI (reference sequence). V was pared by 6 bases and J by 3 bases, with 4 bases of the junction left unmatched. The CDR3 bases are TGTGCCAGCAGATATGGGACAGGGGACTATGGCTACACCTTC. Its translation is CASRYGTGDYGYTF.

This clone was observed a handful of times. This chain connects TRBV29-1 to TRBJ2-5, with D possibly matching TRBD2 (7 bases). Deletions cut 7 bases from V and 6 bases from J, with 21 bases between. In germline, CDR1 is SQVTM, CDR2 ANQGSEA. The CDR3 totals 14 residues. CDR3 nucleotides: TGCAGCGCCGAGACTAGCAGGGGCTTTCAGACCCAGTACTTC. It is translated as CSAETSRGFQTQYF.

The chain joins TRBV2 to TRBJ2-6; a weak D match, TRBD1 (6 bases). The germline V gene encodes CDR1 SNHLY and CDR2 FYNNEI. The CDR3 is made up of 15 amino acids. The V end was cut by 6 bases, the J end by 0 bases, with 9 bases between. CDR3 in amino acids: CASRRGSSGANVLTF. CDR3 DNA sequence: TGTGCCAGCAGAAGGGGGAGCTCTGGGGCCAACGTCCTGACTTTC.

V gene TRBV18 combines with J gene TRBJ1-2; D remains unclear. Trimming took 0 bases from V and 7 from J, leaving 12 bases between them. Germline loops: CDR1 KGHSH, CDR2 LQKENI. There are 14 residues in the CDR3. CDR3 bases: TGTGCCAGCTCACCACCCCGGGCTCCCCTTGGCTACACCTTC. Its translation is CASSPPRAPLGYTF. The variable domain in full, with the rest retrieved from reference TRBV18 and TRBJ1-2, is NAGVMQNPRHLVRRRGQEARLRCSPMKGHSHVYWYRQLPEEGLKFMVYLQKENIIDESGMPKERFSAEFPKEGPSILRIQQVVRGDSAAYFCASSPPRAPLGYTFGSGTRLTVV.

The chain carries TRBV5-5 and TRBJ2-7; either TRBD1 or TRBD2 may supply D (5 bases each). V was trimmed by 3 bases and J by 5 bases, leaving 21 bases between them. Germline CDR1 reads SGHKS; CDR2 reads YYEKEE (reference sequence). This CDR3 is built from 16 residues. CDR3 bases: TGTGCCAGCAGCTCCGCCAGGGACCTGAGGGCCCACGAGCAGTACGTC. Protein: CASSSARDLRAHEQYV.

For the CDR3, the DNA is TGTGCCAGCAGTAGCGGGTCTGGGGCCAACGTCCTGACTTTC. This sequence encodes CASSSGSGANVLTF. This sequence joins TRBV7-2 and TRBJ2-6; 7 nucleotides match TRBD2. V lost 6 bases to trimming and J lost 1 base; unmatched junction nucleotides: 0. Germline V gene sequence: CDR1 SGHTA, CDR2 FQGNSA. The CDR3 spans 14 residues.

The chain recombines TRBV27 with TRBJ2-2; no firm D call. The V and J ends lost 4 bases and 7 bases respectively, with 13 bases between them. This CDR3 region has 14 residues. The germline gives CDR1 MNHEY, CDR2 SMNVEV (reference sequence). The DNA for the CDR3 is TGTGCCAGCAGTTATAACAGAAATATCGGGGAGCTGTTTTTT. Protein: CASSYNRNIGELFF.

The V call is TRBV6-1, the J call TRBJ2-7; D is perhaps TRBD1 (6 bases). CDR1 MNHNS and CDR2 SASEGT come from the germline V gene. The length of the CDR3 is 12 residues. Trimming left V 8 bases short and J 6 bases short, with 14 bases between. Here the CDR3 reads CASSRNRVEQYV. CDR3 nucleotide sequence: TGTGCCAGCTCGAGAAACAGGGTCGAGCAGTACGTC.

This clone showed up just a few times. The chain uses TRBV29-1 and TRBJ2-3; a weak D match, TRBD2 (6 bases). CDR3 length: 15 amino acids. Trimming shortened V by 5 bases and J by 1 base, and 16 bases separated the two germline ends. Looked up from germline, CDR1 is SQVTM and CDR2 is ANQGSEA. The CDR3 bases are TGCAGCGTTCAAAATCCGGCTAGCGGCACAGATACGCAGTATTTT. Translating it yields CSVQNPASGTDTQYF.

The J gene is TRBJ1-1, the V gene TRBV11-3, with D hard to call. Per the germline V gene, CDR1 is SGHNT and CDR2 is YENEEA. This CDR3 contains 13 residues. Between the trimmed V and J ends, which lost 2 bases and 2 bases, there was a span of 6 bases. The CDR3 sequence is CASSLMENTEAFF. CDR3 DNA: TGTGCCAGCAGCTTAATGGAAAACACTGAAGCTTTCTTT.

V usage is TRBV19 and J usage is TRBJ2-7; TRBD2 matches 8 bases. Losses at the gene ends were 7 bases for V and 2 bases for J; bases not matched to a gene: 10. This CDR3 comprises 15 residues. Germline V gene data show CDR1 as LNHDA and CDR2 as SQIVND (reference sequence). The DNA of the CDR3 is TGTGCCAGTACCCAGCGGGGACTAGGGCCCTACGAGCAGTACTTC. Translating it yields CASTQRGLGPYEQYF.

This clone occurred a few times. The chain has TRBV7-9 and TRBJ1-5, with unresolved D. The germline V gene encodes CDR1 SEHNR and CDR2 FQNEAQ (reference sequence). Trimming took off 4 bases at V and 0 bases at J, with 7 bases between the two ends. CDR3 length: 14 amino acids. CDR3 nucleotides: TGTGCCAGCAGCTGGGAGTATAGCAATCAGCCCCAGCATTTT. Protein product: CASSWEYSNQPQHF.

The chain uses TRBV7-2 and TRBJ1-5, with 8 nucleotides matching TRBD1. This CDR3 has 14 residues. V lost 5 bases to trimming and J lost 7 bases; unmatched junction nucleotides: 7. Looked up from germline, CDR1 is SGHTA and CDR2 is FQGNSA. The CDR3 protein is CASSLRQGRQPQHF. Written as DNA, the CDR3 is TGTGCCAGCAGCCTTCGACAGGGGCGACAGCCCCAGCATTTT.